The sample holds many counts of the clone carrying this TCR beta chain. Its target is not known. This entry comes from a study of naive and memory T cell subsets. Notes on the study in general: Naive repertoires, especially CD8, held a few larger clonotypes, possibly memory cells re-expressing CD45RA.

Two oligonucleotides, mixed equimolar, formed the beta constant-region primer covering TRBC1 and TRBC2. The ligated cDNA underwent four PCR rounds using SP2 and nested alpha and beta constant-region primers. TCRdb reprocessed the UMI-ligation and nested PCR reads with MiXCR, giving one entry per CDR3 protein. This table has some 110,000 distinct CDR3 sequences, about 14% appearing once. CD4+ T cell IFNgamma after overnight CMV lysate exposure gave donor CMV status. This CDR3 comprises 16 residues. With 0 bases clipped from V and 5 bases from J, the junction kept 8 bases outside the gene matches. The chain links TRBV12-3 or TRBV12-4 to TRBJ1-1; TRBD1 aligns across 8 bases. The clonotype was recovered from a human donor in good health. The sample consisted of naive CD8+ T cells from blood. DNA of the CDR3: TGTGCCAGCAGTTTAGCGCCAACAGGGGGTCGGACTGAAGCTTTCTTT. This codes for CASSLAPTGGRTEAFF.